One and the same sample provided the 30 T cell receptor beta chains below, sequenced in a study of OX40 agonist ivuxolimab in advanced cancers. Some clones are missing from TCRdb's copy, which holds only in-frame ones; the method was immunoSEQ multiplex PCR. The data contain some 60,000 clones, 85% of them singletons. Here the sequenced sample was CD4+ or CD8+ T cells sorted from blood, taken in a trial of the OX40 agonist ivuxolimab. These receptors were obtained from an adult with an advanced solid tumor such as melanoma, head and neck, liver or kidney cancer.

This rearrangement joins TRBV19 to TRBJ2-7; 7 nucleotides agree with TRBD1. Per germline, CDR1 LNHDA and CDR2 SQIVND (reference sequence). After removal of 10 bases from V and 1 base from J, the junction contained 13 bases not matched to a gene. This CDR3 region has 15 residues. CDR3 amino acids: CATRQGHDPSYEQYF. In DNA form, the CDR3 reads TGTGCCACCAGACAGGGTCATGATCCTTCCTACGAGCAGTACTTC.

This chain links TRBV27 with TRBJ2-7, with 9 bases identical to TRBD1. J lost 2 bases, V lost 2 bases, and 4 bases had no gene match. The CDR3 totals 15 residues. Germline CDR1 reads MNHEY; CDR2 reads SMNVEV (reference sequence). CDR3 DNA sequence: TGTGCCAGCAGTTTAAAGGGACAGGGAACCTACGAGCAGTACTTC. Amino acids: CASSLKGQGTYEQYF.

This clone has only one observation. The CDR3 region is CASSTLDAEQFF. CDR3 DNA: TGCGCCAGCAGCACATTAGACGCTGAGCAGTTCTTC. V and J are TRBV5-1 and TRBJ2-1; D ambiguous. Trimming took 4 bases from V and 9 from J, leaving 11 bases between them. The CDR3 has 12 residues. Germline V gene data show CDR1 as SGHRS and CDR2 as YFSETQ.

This clone showed up just once. V and J are TRBV4-1 and TRBJ2-1, with 7 bases identical to TRBD2. The CDR3 is made up of 15 amino acids. The V and J ends lost 1 base and 9 bases, in that order; junction bases with no gene match: 9. The germline V gene encodes CDR1 MGHRA and CDR2 YSYEKL. CDR3 coding DNA: TGCGCCAGCAGCCAAGTAGGCCTAGCGGACGCTGAGCAGTTCTTC. Protein: CASSQVGLADAEQFF.

The rearrangement uses TRBV10-3 and TRBJ1-4, with TRBD1 identical over 11 bases. CDR1 is ENHRY and CDR2 is SYGVKD in the germline V gene. The CDR3 has 17 amino acids. Trimming removed 6 bases from V and 3 bases from J; junction bases left unmatched: 9. CDR3 DNA: TGTGCCATCAGGGCCGGGACAGGGGGTTCGGCTAATGAAAAACTGTTTTTT. Protein product: CAIRAGTGGSANEKLFF.

V is TRBV7-6 and J is TRBJ2-7, with 10 positions matching TRBD2. Trimming took 5 bases from V and 5 from J; bases not matched to a gene: 9. This CDR3 is 15 amino acids long. CDR1 is SGHVS and CDR2 is FNYEAQ in the germline V gene. CDR3 sequence reads: CASSTLAGGRDEQYF. DNA for the CDR3: TGTGCCAGCAGCACCTTAGCGGGAGGACGGGACGAGCAGTACTTC.

The chain employs TRBV15 and TRBJ1-2; D unclear. This CDR3 has 13 residues. Between the trimmed V and J ends, which lost 3 bases and 8 bases, there was a span of 13 bases. CDR1 LNHNV and CDR2 YYDKDF come from the germline V gene (reference sequence). CDR3 nucleotides: TGTGCCACCAGCAGGGACGACTTGGGAGGCTACACCTTC. It encodes CATSRDDLGGYTF.

The chain employs TRBV19 and TRBJ2-2; possible D gene TRBD1, 5 bases. This CDR3 region has 17 residues. The ends were cut back, 3 bases at V and 4 bases at J, with 18 bases in the middle. The germline CDR1 and CDR2 sequences are LNHDA and SQIVND (reference sequence). This chain's CDR3 is CASSIYQGTPPTGELFF. The CDR3 DNA sequence: TGTGCCAGTAGTATTTATCAGGGCACCCCCCCCACCGGGGAGCTGTTTTTT.

The gene calls are TRBV5-1 and TRBJ1-2; D uncertain. This CDR3 comprises 16 residues. Germline V gene sequence: CDR1 SGHRS, CDR2 YFSETQ. V was clipped by 4 bases and J by 4 bases, with 20 bases between them. CDR3 bases: TGCGCCAGCAGCCCAAGCGAGGTGGGCTCTGGCTATGGCTACACCTTC. This sequence encodes CASSPSEVGSGYGYTF. Variable domain in full (rest from reference TRBV5-1 and TRBJ1-2): KAGVTQTPRYLIKTRGQQVTLSCSPISGHRSVSWYQQTPGQGLQFLFEYFSETQRNKGNFPGRFSGRQFSNSRSEMNVSTLELGDSALYLCASSPSEVGSGYGYTFGSGTRLTVV.

The chain has TRBV20-1 and TRBJ2-7; the D is unclear. V was shortened by 3 bases and J by 3 bases, with 3 bases between the two germline ends. The germline V gene has CDR1 DFQATT and CDR2 SNEGSKA (reference sequence). The CDR3 loop spans 10 amino acids. Here the CDR3 reads CSARRYEQYF. CDR3 in DNA: TGCAGTGCTAGGCGCTACGAGCAGTACTTC.

This chain joins TRBV7-2 and TRBJ2-7, with D possibly called TRBD1 or TRBD2 (6 bases each). V shed 3 bases and J shed 1 base, with 13 bases lying between them. The germline CDR1 and CDR2 sequences are SGHTA and FQGNSA. CDR3 length: 15 amino acids. In DNA, the CDR3 is TGTGCCAGCAGCTTCGGGGGCCTGGGATCCTACGAGCAGTACTTC. It yields the protein CASSFGGLGSYEQYF.

The chain combines TRBV6-6 with TRBJ2-7; TRBD1 matches at 7 bases. The CDR3 is 14 residues long. V was clipped by 6 bases and J by 4 bases; unmatched bases: 9. In germline, CDR1 is MNHNY, CDR2 SVGAGI (reference sequence). The CDR3 here is CASSPGQLVYEQYF. The CDR3 nucleotides read TGTGCCAGCAGCCCGGGACAGTTGGTTTACGAGCAGTACTTC.

The chain couples TRBV5-4 to TRBJ1-6; D not resolved. The CDR3 runs to 15 residues. Trimming stripped 0 bases from V and 7 bases from J, with 11 bases between. Germline assignment: CDR1 SGHNT and CDR2 YYREEE (reference sequence). The chain's CDR3 is CASSLGSSQNSPLHF. CDR3 coding DNA: TGTGCCAGCAGCTTGGGGTCCAGTCAGAATTCACCCCTCCACTTT.

The chain recombines TRBV28 with TRBJ2-1, with 10 bases matching TRBD2. The CDR3 runs to 16 residues. Germline-derived CDR1 and CDR2 are MDHEN and SYDVKM. J gave up 5 bases and V 5 bases, and 9 bases lay outside the gene matches. CDR3 sequence (DNA): TGTGCCAGCAGTACCCCGACTAGCGGGCGGAACAATGAGCAGTTCTTC. Protein: CASSTPTSGRNNEQFF.

The V gene is TRBV6-1, the J gene TRBJ1-4; D gene uncertain. Germline lookup yields CDR1 MNHNS and CDR2 SASEGT. This CDR3 is built from 14 residues. Trimming took off 7 bases at V and 3 bases at J, with 12 bases between the two ends. The CDR3 DNA reads as TGTGCCAGCACCCCCGGGAGGCCTAATGAAAAACTGTTTTTT. Translation gives CASTPGRPNEKLFF.

This rearrangement joins TRBV28 to TRBJ1-2, with 8 bases matching TRBD1. This CDR3 region has 15 residues. V lost 4 bases, J lost 3 bases, and 7 bases stayed unmatched. Germline V gene sequence: CDR1 MDHEN, CDR2 SYDVKM. The CDR3 coding sequence is TGTGCCAGCAGTTACCGGACAGGGCAACACTATGGCTACACCTTC. Protein product: CASSYRTGQHYGYTF.

This clone was seen a few times. The CDR3 is CASSYATGRSYEQYF. As DNA, the CDR3 is TGTGCCAGCAGTTACGCGACAGGGCGGTCCTACGAGCAGTACTTC. The chain uses TRBV6-5 and TRBJ2-7, with 7 nucleotides matching TRBD1. The CDR3 runs to 15 residues. The germline V gene encodes CDR1 MNHEY and CDR2 SVGAGI. V gave up 2 bases and J gave up 1 base; unmatched junction bases: 5.

J is TRBJ1-3 and V is TRBV28; TRBD1 is a possible D gene (5 bases). This CDR3 contains 15 residues. Germline V gene sequence: CDR1 MDHEN, CDR2 SYDVKM. Trimming stripped 5 bases from V and 0 bases from J, with 11 bases between. This CDR3 reads CASSLSDISGNTIYF. CDR3 coding DNA: TGTGCCAGCAGTCTTTCGGACATCTCTGGAAACACCATATATTTT.

This chain links TRBV27 with TRBJ1-4, with D unclear. V lost 6 bases and J 0 bases, leaving 17 bases between the germline ends. The CDR3 is 17 residues long. Per germline, CDR1 MNHEY and CDR2 SMNVEV (reference sequence). CDR3 protein: CASSPPPYSATNEKLFF. The CDR3 coding sequence is TGTGCCAGCAGCCCCCCGCCCTACAGCGCAACTAATGAAAAACTGTTTTTT.

The chain links TRBV5-1 to TRBJ1-3; no definite D call. Per germline, CDR1 SGHRS and CDR2 YFSETQ. V shed 5 bases and J shed 0 bases, with 9 bases lying between them. The CDR3 has 14 residues. DNA of the CDR3: TGCGCCAGCAGACCGGACCGCTCTGGAAACACCATATATTTT. This gives the protein CASRPDRSGNTIYF.

This chain links TRBV5-1 with TRBJ2-5; D is undetermined. The CDR3 is 14 amino acids. V gave up 0 bases and J gave up 5 bases, with 11 bases separating them. CDR1 is SGHRS and CDR2 is YFSETQ in the germline V gene. CDR3 sequence (DNA): TGCGCCAGCAGCTTGGCCTCGATAGGGGAGACCCAGTACTTC. Protein sequence: CASSLASIGETQYF.

The CDR3 is CASSSTQESNYGYTF. The CDR3 DNA sequence: TGTGCCAGCAGTTCCACCCAGGAGTCTAACTATGGCTACACCTTC. The chain has TRBV6-5 and TRBJ1-2; D unresolved. Trimming took off 4 bases at V and 0 bases at J, with 12 bases between the two ends. This CDR3 contains 15 residues. Germline lookup yields CDR1 MNHEY and CDR2 SVGAGI.

J is TRBJ2-5 and V is TRBV5-4; TRBD1 matches at 8 bases. V was pared by 4 bases and J by 7 bases, with 6 bases of the junction left unmatched. Germline-derived CDR1 and CDR2 are SGHNT and YYREEE (reference sequence). This CDR3 region has 13 residues. CDR3 bases: TGTGCCAGCAGCCGGTCAGGGGGCGGGACCCAGTACTTC. Encoded protein: CASSRSGGGTQYF.

CDR3 sequence: CASSPRGEAGDPYEQYF. CDR3 DNA: TGTGCCAGCAGCCCGCGCGGGGAGGCGGGGGACCCCTACGAGCAGTACTTC. The chain combines TRBV9 with TRBJ2-5; TRBD2 agrees at 7 bases. The DNA end is a closer match to TRBJ2-7, so the J assignment may be wrong. This CDR3 is 17 amino acids long. Germline CDR1 and CDR2: SGDLS and YYNGEE.

The chain links TRBV4-1 to TRBJ2-7; D gene ambiguous. Germline V gene data show CDR1 as MGHRA and CDR2 as YSYEKL. Trimming left V 1 base short and J 4 bases short, with 14 bases between. The CDR3 is made up of 15 amino acids. The CDR3 DNA reads TGCGCCAGCAGCCAAGTGGACCTAGATGGATACGAGCAGTACTTC. Protein sequence: CASSQVDLDGYEQYF.

The chain combines TRBV9 with TRBJ2-7; no definite D call. Germline CDR1 reads SGDLS; CDR2 reads YYNGEE. Trimming removed 5 bases from V and 0 bases from J, with 12 bases in between. The CDR3 length is 14 residues. The CDR3 sequence: CASSLGHTSYEQYF. The CDR3 nucleotides are TGTGCCAGCAGTCTCGGGCATACCTCCTACGAGCAGTACTTC.

The rearrangement uses TRBV6-6 and TRBJ2-1, with D possibly being TRBD1 or TRBD2 (5 bases each). The CDR3 totals 12 residues. V shed 6 bases and J shed 8 bases, with 11 bases lying between them. Germline V gives CDR1 MNHNY, CDR2 SVGAGI (reference sequence). Here the CDR3 DNA reads TGTGCCAGCAGCCAAGAGGGGCATGAGCAGTTCTTC. As protein: CASSQEGHEQFF.

The chain carries TRBV29-1 and TRBJ1-3; no reliable D call. The CDR3 is made up of 12 amino acids. V lost 5 bases to trimming and J lost 0 bases, with 5 bases between them. Germline V gene data show CDR1 as SQVTM and CDR2 as ANQGSEA. CDR3 residues: CSVRSSGNTIYF. In DNA form, the CDR3 reads TGCAGCGTTCGGAGCTCTGGAAACACCATATATTTT.

CDR3 sequence (DNA): TGTGCCAGCAGAAGAATCGGCAACACTGAAGCTTTCTTT. This translates into CASRRIGNTEAFF. The chain carries TRBV27 and TRBJ1-1; the D is unclear. Trimming removed 6 bases at V and 2 bases at J, with 10 bases between. Looked up from germline, CDR1 is MNHEY and CDR2 is SMNVEV (reference sequence). The CDR3 loop spans 13 amino acids.

CDR3 sequence reads: CASSEGTPGGSGNTIYF. The CDR3 coding sequence is TGTGCCAGCAGTGAAGGAACCCCTGGCGGCTCTGGAAACACCATATATTTT. The chain is built from TRBV2 and TRBJ1-3; D uncertain. The CDR3 runs 17 residues. CDR1 is SNHLY and CDR2 is FYNNEI in the germline V gene. Trimming pared 1 base from V and 0 bases from J, leaving 13 bases between. Supplemented by reference TRBV2 and TRBJ1-3, the full variable domain reads EPEVTQTPSHQVTQMGQEVILRCVPISNHLYFYWYRQILGQKVEFLVSFYNNEISEKSEIFDDQFSVERPDGSNFTLKIRSTKLEDSAMYFCASSEGTPGGSGNTIYFGEGSWLTVV.